A single sample is the source of the 8 T cell receptor beta chains below, sequenced in a study of CD8 T cells in Susac syndrome (dated by TCRdb to 2018 to 2020). Receptor libraries were prepared by the immunoSEQ multiplex PCR assay. RNA was extracted using the RNeasy kit, and roughly 0.5 to 1 microgram was reverse transcribed with random hexamers. Using fastp trimming at Q25 and MiXCR clonotype assembly, TCRdb reanalyzed the public sequencing data and kept in-frame beta chains. Every entry covers one CDR3 protein and lists the most common genes and DNA from its rows. Here the sample has 70,000 to 100,000 distinct CDR3 sequences; approximately 96% occur a single time. The ten top clones hold around 0.43% of the sample. The sequenced sample consisted of CD8+ T cells from PBMCs. The receptors shown here come from a human donor with Susac syndrome.

This chain uses TRBV12-3 or TRBV12-4 with TRBJ2-2, with D perhaps TRBD1 (6 bases). The CDR3 loop spans 13 amino acids. Trimming stripped 6 bases from V and 6 bases from J, with 11 bases between. CDR3 in amino acids: CASSQQGAGELFF. The CDR3 DNA reads as TGTGCCAGCAGCCAACAGGGTGCCGGGGAGCTGTTTTTT.

This clonotype came up once. The chain employs TRBV20-1 and TRBJ2-7; D is undetermined. This CDR3 region has 11 residues. Germline V gene data show CDR1 as DFQATT and CDR2 as SNEGSKA (reference sequence). V lost 0 bases and J lost 4, with 4 bases in between. CDR3 sequence (DNA): TGCAGTGCTAGAGATCAGTACGAGCAGTACTTC. This encodes CSARDQYEQYF.

This sequence joins TRBV30 and TRBJ2-1; D uncertain. Trimming removed 5 bases at V and 5 bases at J, with 13 bases between. The CDR3 runs to 13 residues. From germline, CDR1 is GTSNPN and CDR2 SVGIG (reference sequence). DNA for the CDR3: TGTGCCTGGGCGCGACTCGCGCACAATGAGCAGTTCTTC. This sequence encodes CAWARLAHNEQFF.

V gene TRBV24-1 combines with J gene TRBJ2-1; no firm D call. The CDR3 is 12 residues long. Germline V CDR1 and CDR2: KGHDR, SFDVKD. Trimming cost V 6 bases and J 6 bases, with 8 bases left between them. The CDR3 protein is CATSREGNEQFF. CDR3 coding DNA: TGTGCCACCAGTCGAGAAGGCAATGAGCAGTTCTTC.

V usage is TRBV27 and J usage is TRBJ1-1; the D gene is possibly TRBD1 (5 bases). This CDR3 has 14 residues. CDR1 and CDR2 from the germline V gene are MNHEY and SMNVEV (reference sequence). Trimming took off 4 bases at V and 2 bases at J, with 11 bases between the two ends. The CDR3 sequence is CASSWTRGNTEAFF. Written as DNA, the CDR3 is TGTGCCAGCAGTTGGACACGGGGTAACACTGAAGCTTTCTTT.

The chain joins TRBV5-4 to TRBJ2-2; possible D gene TRBD1, 6 bases. CDR3 length: 18 amino acids. Between the trimmed V and J ends, which lost 4 bases and 4 bases, there was a span of 23 bases. Germline V gives CDR1 SGHNT, CDR2 YYREEE (reference sequence). In DNA form, the CDR3 reads TGTGCCAGCAGCCTCCTGGGGGCGGCAGGGGAATTCACCGGGGAGCTGTTTTTT. Translating it yields CASSLLGAAGEFTGELFF.

The chain combines TRBV20-1 with TRBJ2-1; TRBD2 matches at 11 bases. Germline CDR1 DFQATT, CDR2 SNEGSKA (reference sequence). The CDR3 sequence is 14 residues long. V trimming: 6 bases; J trimming: 5 bases; junction bases outside the gene matches: 6. This CDR3 reads CSAVTSGSDNEQFF. The CDR3 nucleotides read TGCAGTGCCGTTACTAGCGGGAGCGACAATGAGCAGTTCTTC.

CDR3 sequence: CASSSDMYSNQPQHF. CDR3 bases: TGTGCCAGTAGTTCGGATATGTATAGCAATCAGCCCCAGCATTTT. The rearrangement links TRBV19 to TRBJ1-5; D ambiguous. V dropped 5 bases and J dropped 0 bases, with 11 bases sitting between them. Germline CDR1 LNHDA, CDR2 SQIVND (reference sequence). The CDR3 length is 15 residues.